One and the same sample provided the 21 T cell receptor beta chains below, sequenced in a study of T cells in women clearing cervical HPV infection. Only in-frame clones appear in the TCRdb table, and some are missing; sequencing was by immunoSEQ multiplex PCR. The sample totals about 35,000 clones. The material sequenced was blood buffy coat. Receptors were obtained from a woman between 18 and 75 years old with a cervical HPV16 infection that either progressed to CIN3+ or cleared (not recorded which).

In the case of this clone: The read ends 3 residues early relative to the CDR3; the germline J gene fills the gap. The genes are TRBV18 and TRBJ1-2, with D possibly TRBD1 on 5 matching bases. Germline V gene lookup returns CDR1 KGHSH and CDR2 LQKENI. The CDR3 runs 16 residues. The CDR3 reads CASSPQGLAGGNDYTF. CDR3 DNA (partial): TGTGCCAGCTCACCGCAGGGACTAGCGGGAGGCAATGAC.

The chain's CDR3 is CASRRQGSNTEAFF. CDR3 DNA (partial): TGTGCCAGCAGGCGACAGGGGTCGAACACTGAA. This sequence joins TRBV2 and TRBJ1-1, with TRBD1 matching 8 bases. The CDR3 end is not reached by the read, which stops 3 residues before it; the germline J gene fills it in. The length of the CDR3 is 14 residues. The germline V gene has CDR1 SNHLY and CDR2 FYNNEI. Trimming took 6 bases from V and 1 from J; bases not matched to a gene: 4.

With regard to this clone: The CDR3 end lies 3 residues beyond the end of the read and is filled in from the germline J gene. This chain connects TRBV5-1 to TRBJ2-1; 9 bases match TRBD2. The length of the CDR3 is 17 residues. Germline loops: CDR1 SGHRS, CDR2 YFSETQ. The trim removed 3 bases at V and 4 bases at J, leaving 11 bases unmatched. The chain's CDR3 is CASSSGVGSGGYNEQFF. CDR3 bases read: TGCGCCAGCAGCTCCGGAGTTGGTAGCGGGGGATACAATGAG.

The CDR3 DNA, read in part, is TGCAGCGTTGAAGATTATTCAGGGCTGAAGACG. This encodes CSVEDYSGLKT. The whole CDR3 reads CSVEDYSGLKTQYF. The chain has TRBV29-1 and TRBJ2-3; D perhaps matches TRBD1 (5 bases). The CDR3 is cut off 3 residues early in the read; its end comes from the germline J gene. The CDR3 is 14 amino acids. Per germline, CDR1 SQVTM and CDR2 ANQGSEA.

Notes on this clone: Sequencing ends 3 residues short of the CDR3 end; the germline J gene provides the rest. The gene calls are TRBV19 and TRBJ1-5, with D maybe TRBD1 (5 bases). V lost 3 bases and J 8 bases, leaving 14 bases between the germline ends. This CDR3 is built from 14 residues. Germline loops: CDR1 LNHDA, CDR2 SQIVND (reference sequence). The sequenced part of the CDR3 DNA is TGTGCCAGTAGTATTAGGGCCCCAGGGAAGCCC. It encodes CASSIRAPGKP. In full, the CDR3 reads CASSIRAPGKPQHF.

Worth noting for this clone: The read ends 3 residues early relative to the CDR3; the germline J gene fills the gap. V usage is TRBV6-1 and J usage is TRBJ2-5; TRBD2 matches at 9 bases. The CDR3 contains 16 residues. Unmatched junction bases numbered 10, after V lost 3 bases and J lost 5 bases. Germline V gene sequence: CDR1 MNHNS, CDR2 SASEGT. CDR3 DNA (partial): TGTGCCAGCAGTGATCACCTAGCGGGGCGGCGGGAGACC. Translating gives CASSDHLAGRRET. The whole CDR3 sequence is CASSDHLAGRRETQYF.

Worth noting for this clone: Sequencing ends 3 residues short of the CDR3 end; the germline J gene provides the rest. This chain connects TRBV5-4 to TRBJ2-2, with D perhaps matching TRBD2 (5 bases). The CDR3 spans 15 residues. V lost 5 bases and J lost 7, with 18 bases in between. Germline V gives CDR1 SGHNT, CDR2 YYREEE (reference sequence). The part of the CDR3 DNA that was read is TGTGCCAGCAGTCTGCGGGCTAGGGTGGTCGGGGAG. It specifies CASSLRARVVGE. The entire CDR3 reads CASSLRARVVGELFF. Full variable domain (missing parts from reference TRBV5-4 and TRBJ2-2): ETGVTQSPTHLIKTRGQQVTLRCSSQSGHNTVSWYQQALGQGPQFIFQYYREEENGRGNFPPRFSGLQFPNYSSELNVNALELDDSALYLCASSLRARVVGELFFGEGSRLTVL.

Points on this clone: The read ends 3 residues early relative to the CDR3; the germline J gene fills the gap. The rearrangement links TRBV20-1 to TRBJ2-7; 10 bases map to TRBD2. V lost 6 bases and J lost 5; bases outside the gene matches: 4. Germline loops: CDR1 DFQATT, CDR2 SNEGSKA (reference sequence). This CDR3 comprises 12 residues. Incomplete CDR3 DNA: TGCAGTGCCCCGGGACTAGCGAACGAG. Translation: CSAPGLANE. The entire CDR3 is CSAPGLANEQYF.

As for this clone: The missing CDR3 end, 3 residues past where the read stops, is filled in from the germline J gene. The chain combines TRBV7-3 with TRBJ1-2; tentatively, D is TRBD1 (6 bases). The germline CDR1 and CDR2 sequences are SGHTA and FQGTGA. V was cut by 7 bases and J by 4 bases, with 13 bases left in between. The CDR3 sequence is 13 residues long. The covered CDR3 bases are TGTGCCAGCAAAAACAGGGAGACCTATGGC. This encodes CASKNRETYG. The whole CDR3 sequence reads CASKNRETYGYTF.

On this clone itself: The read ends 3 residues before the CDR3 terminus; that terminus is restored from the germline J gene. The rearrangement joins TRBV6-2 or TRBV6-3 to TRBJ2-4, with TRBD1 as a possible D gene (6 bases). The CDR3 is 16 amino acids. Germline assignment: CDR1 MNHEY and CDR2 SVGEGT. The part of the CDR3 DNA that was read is TGTGCCAGCAGTTACTCGAGACAGGCCGACAACTATGGT. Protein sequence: CASSYSRQADNYG. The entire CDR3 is CASSYSRQADNYGQYF.

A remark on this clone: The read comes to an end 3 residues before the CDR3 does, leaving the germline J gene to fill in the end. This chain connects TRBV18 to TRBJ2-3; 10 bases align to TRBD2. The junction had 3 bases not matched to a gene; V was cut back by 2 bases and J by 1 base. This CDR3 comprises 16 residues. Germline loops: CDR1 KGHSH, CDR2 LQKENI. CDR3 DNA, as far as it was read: TGTGCCAGCTCACCAACCGGACTAGCGGGCACAGATACG. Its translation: CASSPTGLAGTDT. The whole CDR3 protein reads CASSPTGLAGTDTQYF.

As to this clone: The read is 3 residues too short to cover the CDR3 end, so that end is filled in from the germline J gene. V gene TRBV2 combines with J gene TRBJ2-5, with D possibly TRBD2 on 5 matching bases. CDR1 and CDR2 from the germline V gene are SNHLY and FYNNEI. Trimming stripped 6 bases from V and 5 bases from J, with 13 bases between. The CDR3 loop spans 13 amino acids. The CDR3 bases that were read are TGTGCCAGCAGCCGGGCCCCGGGGGAGACC. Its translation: CASSRAPGET. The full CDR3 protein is CASSRAPGETQYF.

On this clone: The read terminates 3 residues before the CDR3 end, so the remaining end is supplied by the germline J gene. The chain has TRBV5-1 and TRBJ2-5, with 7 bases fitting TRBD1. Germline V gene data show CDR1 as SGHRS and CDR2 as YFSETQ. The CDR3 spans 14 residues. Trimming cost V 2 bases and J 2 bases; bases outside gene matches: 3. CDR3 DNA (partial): TGCGCCAGCAGCTTCGGGACAGCACAAGAGACC. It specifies CASSFGTAQET. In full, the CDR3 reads CASSFGTAQETQYF. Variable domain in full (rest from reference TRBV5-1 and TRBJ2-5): KAGVTQTPRYLIKTRGQQVTLSCSPISGHRSVSWYQQTPGQGLQFLFEYFSETQRNKGNFPGRFSGRQFSNSRSEMNVSTLELGDSALYLCASSFGTAQETQYFGPGTRLLVL.

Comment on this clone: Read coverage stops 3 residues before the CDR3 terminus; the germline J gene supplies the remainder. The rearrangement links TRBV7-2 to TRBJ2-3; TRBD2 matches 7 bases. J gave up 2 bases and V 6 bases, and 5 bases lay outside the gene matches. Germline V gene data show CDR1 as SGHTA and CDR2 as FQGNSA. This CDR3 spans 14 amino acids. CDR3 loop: CASRSAGPTDTQYF. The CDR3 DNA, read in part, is TGTGCCAGCAGATCAGCGGGACCCACAGATACG. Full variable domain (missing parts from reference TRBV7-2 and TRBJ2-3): GAGVSQSPSNKVTEKGKDVELRCDPISGHTALYWYRQSLGQGLEFLIYFQGNSAPDKSGLPSDRFSAERTGGSVSTLTIQRTQQEDSAVYLCASRSAGPTDTQYFGPGTRLTVL.

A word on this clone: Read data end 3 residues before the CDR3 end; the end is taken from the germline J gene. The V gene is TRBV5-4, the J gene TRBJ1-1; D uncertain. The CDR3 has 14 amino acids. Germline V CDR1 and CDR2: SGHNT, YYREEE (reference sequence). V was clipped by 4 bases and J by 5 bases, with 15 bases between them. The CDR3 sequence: CASSQKKVGTEAFF. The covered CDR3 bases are TGTGCCAGCAGCCAGAAGAAAGTAGGGACTGAA.

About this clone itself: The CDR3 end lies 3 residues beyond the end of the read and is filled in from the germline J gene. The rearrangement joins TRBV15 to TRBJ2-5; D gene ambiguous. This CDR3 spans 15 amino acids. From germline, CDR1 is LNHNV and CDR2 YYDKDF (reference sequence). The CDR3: CATSRDILVSDTQYF. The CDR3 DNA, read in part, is TGTGCCACCAGCAGAGATATCCTAGTATCAGATACC.

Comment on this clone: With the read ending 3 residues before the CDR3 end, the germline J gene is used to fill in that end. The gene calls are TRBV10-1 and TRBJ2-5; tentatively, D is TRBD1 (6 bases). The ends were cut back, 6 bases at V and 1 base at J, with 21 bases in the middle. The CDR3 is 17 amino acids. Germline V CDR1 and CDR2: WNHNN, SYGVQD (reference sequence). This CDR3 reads CASRGQGISPIQETQYF. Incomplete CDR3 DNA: TGCGCCAGCAGAGGGCAGGGGATCTCCCCAATCCAAGAGACC.

Incomplete CDR3 DNA: TGCAGTGCCGCGTGGGACAGGGGAGGTTCACCC. Amino acid sequence: CSAAWDRGGSP. The entire CDR3 reads CSAAWDRGGSPLHF. The rearrangement links TRBV20-1 to TRBJ1-6; 10 bases fit TRBD1. The sequenced fragment ends 3 residues before the CDR3 boundary, so the rest is inferred from the germline J gene. This CDR3 spans 14 amino acids. Germline loops: CDR1 DFQATT, CDR2 SNEGSKA (reference sequence). V lost 6 bases to trimming and J lost 9 bases; unmatched junction nucleotides: 8.

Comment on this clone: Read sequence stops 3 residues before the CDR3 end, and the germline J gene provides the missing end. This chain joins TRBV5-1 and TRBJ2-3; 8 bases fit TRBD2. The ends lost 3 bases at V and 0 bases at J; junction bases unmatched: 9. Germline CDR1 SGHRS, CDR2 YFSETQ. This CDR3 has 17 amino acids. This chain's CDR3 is CASSSRLLAGSTDTQYF. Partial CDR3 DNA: TGCGCCAGCAGCTCCCGCTTGCTAGCGGGCAGCACAGATACG.

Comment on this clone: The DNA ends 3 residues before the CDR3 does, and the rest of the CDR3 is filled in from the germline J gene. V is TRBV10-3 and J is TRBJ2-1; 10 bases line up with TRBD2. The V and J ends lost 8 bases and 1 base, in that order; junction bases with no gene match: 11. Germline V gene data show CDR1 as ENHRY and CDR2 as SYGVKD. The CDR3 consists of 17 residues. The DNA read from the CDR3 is TGTGCCATCGGCTTGTCGGCTAGCGGGAGTTCCTACAATGAG. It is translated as CAIGLSASGSSYNE. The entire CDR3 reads CAIGLSASGSSYNEQFF.

The sequenced part of the CDR3 DNA is TGTGCCAGCAGCTTCTCCACAGATACG. Translation: CASSFSTDT. The whole CDR3 sequence is CASSFSTDTQYF. The rearrangement uses TRBV5-4 and TRBJ2-3, with D unclear. The read terminates 3 residues before the CDR3 end, so the remaining end is supplied by the germline J gene. Trimming left V 2 bases short and J 2 bases short, with 3 bases between. Looked up from germline, CDR1 is SGHNT and CDR2 is YYREEE (reference sequence). The CDR3 runs to 12 residues.